Shown below are 24 T cell receptor beta chains from a single sample sequenced in a study of long-term antiretroviral therapy in people with HIV. The libraries were made with immunoSEQ v3.0 at survey level. Sequencing used immunoSEQ multiplex PCR; TCRdb keeps in-frame clones, though not all of them. Among fewer than 30,000 clones listed, about 86% were seen once. The input for sequencing was unsorted PBMCs, taken 0.8 years after starting antiretroviral therapy. Receptors were obtained from a woman aged 30 to 39 with HIV.

In DNA, the CDR3 is TGTGCCAGCAGTGAATATGGGCAGGGGTACGGAAACACCATATATTTT. Amino acid sequence: CASSEYGQGYGNTIYF. This chain links TRBV2 with TRBJ1-3, with D perhaps TRBD1 (6 bases). Trimming cost V 2 bases and J 4 bases, with 15 bases left between them. CDR1 SNHLY and CDR2 FYNNEI come from the germline V gene. This CDR3 spans 16 amino acids.

The chain recombines TRBV18 with TRBJ2-5; D is unclear. Germline V gives CDR1 KGHSH, CDR2 LQKENI. The CDR3 extends over 13 amino acids. Deletions cut 6 bases from V and 2 bases from J, with 10 bases between. In DNA form, the CDR3 reads TGTGCCAGCTCCCCTGCGGCTCAAGAGACCCAGTACTTC. Protein sequence: CASSPAAQETQYF.

The chain is built from TRBV4-2 and TRBJ2-6; D is undetermined. CDR3 length equals 18 residues. Germline loops: CDR1 LGHNA, CDR2 YNFKEQ. The ends were cut back, 4 bases at V and 1 base at J, with 17 bases in the middle. The CDR3 loop reads CASSPVVPKSSGANVLTF. The DNA of the CDR3 is TGTGCCAGCAGCCCCGTTGTGCCTAAATCATCTGGGGCCAACGTCCTGACTTTC.

The DNA for the CDR3 is TGTGCCAGCATAGGTTCGACAACCACAGGTTATAGAGCTTTCTTT. Translation: CASIGSTTTGYRAFF. The chain recombines TRBV9 with TRBJ1-1, with D perhaps matching TRBD1 (5 bases). Trimming left V 6 bases short and J 10 bases short, with 25 bases between. The V gene's germline CDR1 is SGDLS and CDR2 YYNGEE. The CDR3 contains 15 residues.

The table lists this clone with a few counts. This CDR3 is also generated by other DNA sequences in the sample. The chain recombines TRBV5-1 with TRBJ2-2; 12 bases agree with TRBD2. This CDR3 has 15 residues. Germline CDR1 is SGHRS and CDR2 is YFSETQ. V lost 5 bases, J lost 1 base, and 0 bases stayed unmatched. The CDR3 sequence is CASRLAGGNTGELFF. CDR3 DNA: TGCGCCAGCAGACTAGCGGGGGGGAACACCGGGGAGCTGTTTTTT. The whole variable domain, remainder taken from reference TRBV5-1 and TRBJ2-2, is KAGVTQTPRYLIKTRGQQVTLSCSPISGHRSVSWYQQTPGQGLQFLFEYFSETQRNKGNFPGRFSGRQFSNSRSEMNVSTLELGDSALYLCASRLAGGNTGELFFGEGSRLTVL.

The genes are TRBV2 and TRBJ1-2; 7 bases line up with TRBD1. V trimming: 5 bases; J trimming: 2 bases; junction bases outside the gene matches: 8. This CDR3 is built from 15 residues. Germline lookup yields CDR1 SNHLY and CDR2 FYNNEI. CDR3 protein: CASSLPMGQNYGYTF. In DNA, the CDR3 is TGTGCCAGCAGTCTTCCTATGGGACAGAACTATGGCTACACCTTC.

The rearrangement links TRBV7-9 to TRBJ2-1, with 7 bases fitting TRBD1. The V gene end was trimmed by 5 bases and the J gene end by 5 bases; junction bases not matched to a gene: 9. CDR1 is SEHNR, CDR2 FQNEAQ, per germline (reference sequence). The CDR3 covers 15 residues. The CDR3 spells CASSNTGTADNEQFF. The CDR3 DNA is TGTGCCAGCAGCAACACCGGGACAGCCGACAATGAGCAGTTCTTC.

V usage is TRBV5-7 and J usage is TRBJ1-6; no firm D call. TRBV5-7 is flagged as an ORF with uncertain function. CDR3 length: 10 amino acids. Trimming removed 1 base from V and 13 bases from J, with 3 bases in between. CDR3 nucleotides: TGTGCCAGCAGCTTGAGGCCCCTCCACTTT. Amino acid sequence: CASSLRPLHF.

This clone was seen a handful of times. The rearrangement joins TRBV15 to TRBJ1-2; D uncertain. The CDR3 contains 12 residues. The germline CDR1 and CDR2 sequences are LNHNV and YYDKDF (reference sequence). Trimming left V 5 bases short and J 1 base short, with 5 bases between. This chain's CDR3 is CATSQINYGYTF. The CDR3 nucleotides are TGTGCCACCAGCCAGATTAACTATGGCTACACCTTC.

This chain links TRBV27 with TRBJ1-2; 8 positions match TRBD1. The CDR3 is 12 amino acids. Germline CDR1 MNHEY, CDR2 SMNVEV (reference sequence). Trimming at V came to 6 bases and at J to 7 bases, leaving 4 bases not matched to a gene. The CDR3 sequence: CASRTGVSGYTF. CDR3 DNA: TGTGCCAGCAGGACAGGGGTTAGTGGCTACACCTTC.

V usage is TRBV6-5 and J usage is TRBJ2-3; D not certain. The CDR3 spans 15 residues. Germline values: CDR1 MNHEY, CDR2 SVGAGI. V shed 6 bases and J shed 1 base, with 14 bases lying between them. The CDR3 loop is CASSRTPTRTDTQYF. In DNA form, the CDR3 reads TGTGCCAGCAGCCGAACCCCCACCCGCACAGATACGCAGTATTTT.

The chain couples TRBV6-5 to TRBJ2-1; 8 positions match TRBD1. CDR1 is MNHEY, CDR2 SVGAGI, per germline. This CDR3 spans 15 amino acids. J lost 8 bases, V lost 6 bases, and 12 bases had no gene match. Here the CDR3 reads CASSLGQGARDEQFF. The DNA for the CDR3 is TGTGCCAGCAGCCTGGGGCAGGGGGCGCGAGATGAGCAGTTCTTC.

The chain carries TRBV5-4 and TRBJ2-7, with D perhaps given as TRBD1 or TRBD2 (5 bases each). V dropped 4 bases and J dropped 12 bases, with 17 bases sitting between them. This CDR3 spans 12 amino acids. Germline CDR1 is SGHNT and CDR2 is YYREEE (reference sequence). CDR3 DNA: TGTGCCAGCAGCCTAGATGTCGGGACCCCGTACTTC. Amino acid sequence: CASSLDVGTPYF.

The CDR3 sequence is CASSPGGGTEFYGYTF. Written as DNA, the CDR3 is TGCGCCAGCAGCCCCGGAGGCGGGACCGAATTCTATGGCTACACCTTC. The chain carries TRBV4-1 and TRBJ1-2; TRBD1 is a possible D gene (5 bases). Germline CDR1 is MGHRA and CDR2 is YSYEKL. The V end was cut by 4 bases, the J end by 4 bases, with 19 bases between. The length of the CDR3 is 16 residues.

This clone was counted a few times. It is likely a read error, because the conserved phenylalanine at the end of the CDR3 is missing. The DNA is omitted, as the CDR3 cannot be located on it reliably, and the CDR3 follows TCRdb's listing. The chain couples TRBV19 to TRBJ2-7. From germline, CDR1 is LNHDA and CDR2 SQIVND (reference sequence). From its first to its last residue, the CDR3 has 12 amino acids. CDR3: CASRTAGVAPRL.

The gene calls are TRBV5-1 and TRBJ1-3; unclear D gene. Between the trimmed V and J ends, which lost 3 bases and 4 bases, there was a span of 17 bases. The V gene's germline CDR1 is SGHRS and CDR2 YFSETQ. The CDR3 is 16 residues long. CDR3 loop: CASSYAGSQGGNTIYF. The DNA for the CDR3 is TGCGCCAGCAGCTATGCCGGGTCCCAAGGGGGAAACACCATATATTTT.

V and J are TRBV7-9 and TRBJ2-7, with 11 bases that match TRBD1. Germline trimming cut 1 base from V and 12 bases from J; bases unmatched to any gene: 11. The CDR3 consists of 15 residues. The germline gives CDR1 SEHNR, CDR2 FQNEAQ (reference sequence). CDR3 loop: CASSLGNGQGAKWYV. The DNA for the CDR3 is TGTGCCAGCAGCTTAGGGAATGGACAGGGGGCCAAGTGGTACGTC.

This chain joins TRBV19 and TRBJ1-5; D may be TRBD1 (5 bases). V shed 2 bases and J shed 7 bases, with 21 bases lying between them. This CDR3 has 17 amino acids. CDR1 and CDR2 from the germline V gene are LNHDA and SQIVND (reference sequence). The CDR3 nucleotides read TGTGCCAGTAGTATACCTCGGACAAGGCCCCAAAGGCAGCCCCAGCATTTT. It is translated as CASSIPRTRPQRQPQHF.

The CDR3 DNA is TGCGCCAGCAGCTCGCAGGGTTTTACCCCCGGGGAGCTGTTTTTT. It encodes CASSSQGFTPGELFF. The gene calls are TRBV5-1 and TRBJ2-2, with a possible D match to TRBD1 (5 bases). The CDR3 covers 15 residues. With 3 bases removed from V and 6 bases from J, the gap between germline ends came to 15 bases. Per the germline V gene, CDR1 is SGHRS and CDR2 is YFSETQ.

V gene TRBV30 combines with J gene TRBJ2-2; D is unclear. Germline CDR1 GTSNPN, CDR2 SVGIG (reference sequence). The germline V and J ends were trimmed by 4 bases and 0 bases, with 12 bases remaining between them. CDR3 length: 15 residues. CDR3 residues: CAWKVYASNTGELFF. DNA of the CDR3: TGTGCCTGGAAGGTCTACGCCTCGAACACCGGGGAGCTGTTTTTT.

V and J are TRBV5-6 and TRBJ2-5; TRBD1 agrees at 9 bases. The V gene end was trimmed by 2 bases and the J gene end by 0 bases; junction bases not matched to a gene: 2. The CDR3 has 15 amino acids. Per germline, CDR1 SGHDT and CDR2 YYEEEE. CDR3 sequence: CASSFWDRDQETQYF. The DNA for the CDR3 is TGTGCCAGCAGCTTCTGGGACAGGGACCAAGAGACCCAGTACTTC.

V usage is TRBV30 and J usage is TRBJ1-5; D may be TRBD1 (5 bases). Germline values: CDR1 GTSNPN, CDR2 SVGIG (reference sequence). The V end was cut by 2 bases, the J end by 4 bases, with 9 bases between. CDR3 size: 13 residues. CDR3 DNA sequence: TGTGCCTGGAGTCTCGGGGGAAATCAGCCCCAGCATTTT. It translates to CAWSLGGNQPQHF.

The genes are TRBV19 and TRBJ1-2; tentatively, D is TRBD1 (6 bases). CDR1 LNHDA and CDR2 SQIVND come from the germline V gene (reference sequence). The CDR3 spans 14 residues. Trimming took off 5 bases at V and 7 bases at J, with 17 bases between the two ends. Here the CDR3 reads CASSASQGLGGYTF. CDR3 bases: TGTGCCAGTAGTGCCTCACAGGGATTGGGTGGCTACACCTTC.

V gene TRBV19 combines with J gene TRBJ1-5, with D hard to call. The CDR3 is made up of 13 amino acids. Germline V CDR1 and CDR2: LNHDA, SQIVND (reference sequence). Trimming pared 0 bases from V and 4 bases from J, leaving 4 bases between. CDR3 region: CASSIEVNQPQHF. Here the CDR3 DNA reads TGTGCCAGTAGTATAGAGGTGAATCAGCCCCAGCATTTT.